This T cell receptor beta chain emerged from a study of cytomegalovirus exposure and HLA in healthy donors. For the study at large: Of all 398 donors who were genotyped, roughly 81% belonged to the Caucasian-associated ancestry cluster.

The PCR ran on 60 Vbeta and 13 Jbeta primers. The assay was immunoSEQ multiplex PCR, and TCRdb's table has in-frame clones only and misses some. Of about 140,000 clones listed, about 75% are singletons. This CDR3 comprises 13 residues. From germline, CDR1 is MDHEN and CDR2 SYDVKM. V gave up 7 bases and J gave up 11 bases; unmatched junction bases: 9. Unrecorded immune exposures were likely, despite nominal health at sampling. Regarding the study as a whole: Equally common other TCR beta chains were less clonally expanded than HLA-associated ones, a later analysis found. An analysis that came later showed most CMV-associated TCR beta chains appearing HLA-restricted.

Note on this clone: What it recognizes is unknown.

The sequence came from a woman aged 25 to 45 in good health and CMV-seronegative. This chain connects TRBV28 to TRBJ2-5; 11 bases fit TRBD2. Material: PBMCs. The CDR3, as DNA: TGTGCCAGCATTGCACTAGCGGGAGCAGGACAGTACTTC. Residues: CASIALAGAGQYF.